A selection of T cell receptor beta chains follows, all from one sample in a study of T-cell memory formation after mild COVID-19. MiXCR, applied by TCRdb to the 5' RACE reads, yields one record per CDR3 protein. The sample includes roughly 150,000 distinct CDR3 sequences, 10% to 15% of them seen just once. Material for sequencing was PBMCs or a T cell subset sorted from them (not recorded which). Every receptor here comes from a man aged 18 to 35 who had mild COVID-19 (a few samples of this study predate the infection). Cell type and time point are not known. The CDR3 runs from the conserved cysteine through the conserved F or W. A D gene is named only where the DNA matches it firmly. The size of a clone is reported for some rows only, either as once, few or many, or as a class for expanded clones.

>TRBJ2-2|TRBV5-1|.|few
CASSLRGYTGELFF
TGCGCCAGCAGCCTGCGGGGTTACACCGGGGAGCTGTTTTTT
>TRBJ2-7|TRBV12-3/TRBV12-4|.|.
CASSPQSSGRRYEQYF
TGTGCCAGCAGCCCCCAGAGCTCCGGGCGAAGATACGAGCAGTACTTC
>TRBJ2-7|TRBV5-1|.|many
CASSSDGDEQYF
TGCGCCAGCAGCTCCGACGGTGACGAGCAGTACTTC
>TRBJ2-7|TRBV6-6|TRBD1|few
CASSAPGQNYEQYF
TGTGCCAGCAGTGCACCGGGACAGAACTACGAGCAGTACTTC
>TRBJ2-7|TRBV11-3|.|.
CASSLEGEKQYF
TGTGCCAGCAGCTTAGAAGGAGAAAAGCAGTACTTC
>TRBJ2-1|TRBV18|TRBD1|few
CASSPGTASYSEQFF
TGTGCCAGCTCACCTGGGACAGCATCCTATAGTGAGCAGTTCTTC
>TRBJ1-2|TRBV2|.|.
CATQGGGYYGYTF
TGTGCCACCCAAGGTGGGGGCTACTATGGCTACACCTTC
>TRBJ1-6|TRBV21-1|.|.
CASSKGAGRPRPFSAPLHF
TGTGCCAGCAGCAAAGGAGCCGGACGTCCGCGCCCCTTCTCGGCACCCCTCCACTTT
>TRBJ2-1|TRBV20-1|.|.
CSARVGWRGENEQFF
TGCAGTGCTAGAGTCGGGTGGAGGGGTGAGAATGAGCAGTTCTTC
>TRBJ1-5|TRBV7-2|.|few
CASSLDGEREPQHF
TGTGCCAGCAGCTTAGATGGGGAGAGGGAGCCCCAGCATTTT
>TRBJ1-2|TRBV24-1|.|.
CATWAVGYGYTF
TGTGCCACTTGGGCAGTCGGCTATGGCTACACCTTC
>TRBJ1-6|TRBV5-5|TRBD1|.
CASSWGDFRTGNSPLHF
TGTGCCAGCAGCTGGGGAGATTTTCGGACAGGGAATTCACCCCTCCACTTT
>TRBJ2-5|TRBV5-1|TRBD2|.
CASSLTSGKETQYF
TGCGCCAGCAGTTTGACTAGCGGAAAAGAGACCCAGTACTTC
>TRBJ1-2|TRBV5-1|.|.
CASSFRGRGGADYGYTF
TGCGCCAGCAGCTTTCGCGGGAGAGGGGGGGCAGACTATGGCTACACCTTC
>TRBJ2-1|TRBV10-3|.|.
CAISLTGDEQFF
TGTGCCATCAGTCTTACCGGGGATGAGCAGTTCTTC
>TRBJ2-7|TRBV12-3/TRBV12-4|.|many
CASSLRSYEQYF
TGTGCCAGCAGTTTGAGAAGCTACGAGCAGTACTTC
>TRBJ2-1|TRBV10-3|TRBD2|.
CAISDPVAGAAYNEQFF
TGTGCCATCAGTGACCCGGTAGCGGGGGCGGCCTACAATGAGCAGTTCTTC
>TRBJ2-4|TRBV7-6|.|many
CASSSRVADGIQYF
TGTGCCAGCAGCTCTCGGGTGGCAGACGGCATTCAGTACTTC
>TRBJ1-2|TRBV29-1|.|few
CSAGRAEGYTF
TGCAGCGCCGGCAGGGCGGAGGGCTACACCTTC
>TRBJ2-7|TRBV6-5|TRBD1|few
CASSQWDSSYEQYF
TGTGCCAGCAGTCAATGGGACAGCTCCTACGAGCAGTACTTC
>TRBJ2-1|TRBV5-1|.|many
CASSLQGPEQFF
TGCGCCAGCAGCTTACAGGGTCCTGAGCAGTTCTTC
>TRBJ2-7|TRBV20-1|TRBD2|few
CSAPGLAGNYEQYF
TGCAGTGCCCCGGGACTAGCGGGGAACTACGAGCAGTACTTC
>TRBJ1-2|TRBV7-8|TRBD1|few
CASSPTGRGDRSVYGYTF
TGTGCCAGCAGCCCAACCGGGAGGGGGGACAGGTCGGTCTATGGCTACACCTTC
>TRBJ2-3|TRBV5-1|.|.
CASSSAGRDTDTQYF
TGCGCCAGCAGCTCAGCAGGGCGCGACACAGATACGCAGTATTTT
>TRBJ1-1|TRBV6-2/TRBV6-3|.|.
CASSSHRGSNTEAFF
TGTGCCAGCAGTTCCCACCGGGGGTCGAACACTGAAGCTTTCTTT
>TRBJ2-1|TRBV7-2|.|few
CASSLWVAAANEQFF
TGTGCCAGCAGCCTCTGGGTAGCGGCAGCTAATGAGCAGTTCTTC
>TRBJ2-1|TRBV6-5|TRBD1|many
CASRKLSGQGANNEQFF
TGTGCCAGCAGAAAACTATCAGGACAGGGGGCTAACAATGAGCAGTTCTTC
>TRBJ2-1|TRBV4-1|TRBD1|few
CASSRGGHYNEQFF
TGCGCCAGCAGCCGAGGGGGCCACTACAATGAGCAGTTCTTC
>TRBJ2-1|TRBV5-5|TRBD1|few
CATSGQGSYNEQFF
TGTGCCACCTCGGGACAGGGTTCCTACAATGAGCAGTTCTTC
>TRBJ2-4|TRBV5-1|.|.
CASSSDGALAKNIQYF
TGCGCCAGCAGCTCGGACGGAGCCCTAGCCAAAAACATTCAGTACTTC
>TRBJ2-5|TRBV20-1|.|.
CSAPPTGIQETQYF
TGCAGTGCCCCCCCAACGGGGATCCAAGAGACCCAGTACTTC
>TRBJ2-6|TRBV5-5|.|many
CASSIIPGGPGSGANVLTF
TGTGCCAGCAGTATCATTCCGGGGGGCCCAGGCTCTGGGGCCAACGTCCTGACTTTC
>TRBJ2-2|TRBV6-2/TRBV6-3|TRBD1|few
CASTTGAGELFF
TGTGCCAGCACCACAGGGGCCGGGGAGCTGTTTTTT
>TRBJ1-2|TRBV2|.|many
CASKRDIYGYTF
TGTGCCAGCAAAAGGGATATCTATGGCTACACCTTC
>TRBJ2-3|TRBV24-1|.|.
CATGERDTQYF
TGTGCCACCGGGGAGCGGGATACGCAGTATTTT
>TRBJ2-5|TRBV7-2|.|many
CASSFARETQYF
TGTGCCAGCAGCTTCGCCCGAGAGACCCAGTACTTC
>TRBJ2-3|TRBV7-2|.|.
CASSHREADTQYF
TGTGCCAGCAGCCATAGGGAGGCAGATACGCAGTATTTT
>TRBJ2-5|TRBV5-1|TRBD2|.
CASTALAGGRGETQYF
TGCGCCAGCACCGCACTAGCGGGGGGAAGGGGAGAGACCCAGTACTTC
>TRBJ2-5|TRBV7-6|TRBD2|.
CASSLARTSGYQETQYF
TGTGCCAGCAGCTTAGCGCGGACTAGCGGGTACCAAGAGACCCAGTACTTC
>TRBJ2-3|TRBV6-1|.|many
CASSENGGSGTDTQYF
TGTGCCAGCAGTGAAAATGGAGGGTCAGGAACAGATACGCAGTATTTT
>TRBJ1-2|TRBV12-3/TRBV12-4|.|many
CASSRQDRWSTF
TGTGCCAGCAGTCGACAGGACCGCTGGAGCACCTTC
>TRBJ1-2|TRBV4-3|.|.
CASSQDWGTGGGYTF
TGCGCCAGCAGCCAAGATTGGGGAACCGGTGGCGGCTACACCTTC
>TRBJ1-2|TRBV18|.|.
CASSPEGNYGYTF
TGTGCCAGCTCACCAGAGGGTAACTATGGCTACACCTTC
>TRBJ2-4|TRBV7-2|.|.
CASSLKTTNIQYF
TGTGCCAGCAGCTTAAAAACTACAAACATTCAGTACTTC
>TRBJ2-2|TRBV9|TRBD2|.
CASSPRLAGGTNTGELFF
TGTGCCAGCAGCCCCCGACTAGCGGGGGGAACGAACACCGGGGAGCTGTTTTTT
>TRBJ1-1|TRBV7-9|.|few
CASSGQENTEAFF
TGTGCCAGCAGCGGTCAGGAGAACACTGAAGCTTTCTTT
>TRBJ2-3|TRBV7-2|TRBD2|many
CASSRPAGGSSLGHTQYF
TGTGCCAGCAGCCGACCCGCGGGGGGCTCCAGCCTCGGACATACGCAGTATTTT
>TRBJ1-6|TRBV3-1|.|.
CASGARNSPLHF
TGTGCCAGCGGGGCACGGAATTCACCCCTCCACTTT
>TRBJ1-1|TRBV7-2|.|few
CASSLGVGIDTEAFF
TGTGCCAGCAGCTTAGGAGTGGGGATTGACACTGAAGCTTTCTTT
>TRBJ1-2|TRBV3-1|.|few
CASSQDLVRANYGYTF
TGTGCCAGCAGCCAAGATCTGGTCAGAGCTAACTATGGCTACACCTTC
>TRBJ1-1|TRBV20-1|.|.
CSAGEPSLGAFF
TGCAGTGCCGGGGAACCCAGCCTAGGAGCTTTCTTT
>TRBJ1-1|TRBV2|.|few
CASTTDVSTEAFF
TGTGCCAGCACCACCGACGTGAGCACTGAAGCTTTCTTT
>TRBJ1-4|TRBV7-2|.|many
CASSSGFARGEKLFF
TGTGCCAGCAGCTCCGGCTTTGCTAGAGGGGAAAAACTGTTTTTT
>TRBJ2-2|TRBV7-9|.|few
CASSFAGNTGELFF
TGTGCCAGCAGCTTCGCGGGGAACACCGGGGAGCTGTTTTTT
>TRBJ2-1|TRBV7-2|.|many
CASSSRVFEQFF
TGTGCCAGCAGCTCGAGGGTGTTTGAGCAGTTCTTC